These 12 T cell receptor beta chains originate from one sample sequenced in a study of regulatory T cells in long-lasting Graves disease. The authors built TCR beta libraries using iRepertoire HTBI primers and Arm-PCR of CDR3 regions. TCRdb used MiXCR to reprocess the multiplex PCR reads, holding one entry per CDR3 protein. The data show approximately 560,000 distinct CDR3 sequences, about 16% seen once. Time point in this sample: newly diagnosed GD, antithyroid drugs for less than 3 months. PBMC RNA served as the TCR library source. The data were also submitted as part of a second study, on T cells in Graves' hyperthyroidism and ophthalmopathy.

Sequencing used peripheral blood mononuclear cells (PBMCs), obtained at new diagnosis, from a patient treated with antithyroid drugs. The receptors were gathered from a man younger than 35 with Graves disease.

The CDR3 sequence: CSARRGYPTGEQYF. Here the CDR3 DNA reads TGCAGTGCCAGGAGGGGGTACCCCACGGGCGAGCAGTACTTC. The chain recombines TRBV20-1 with TRBJ2-7, with D perhaps TRBD1 or TRBD2 (6 bases each). V was trimmed by 6 bases and J by 6 bases, leaving 21 bases between them. Germline CDR1 and CDR2: DFQATT and SNEGSKA (reference sequence). The CDR3 sequence is 14 residues long.

This clonotype came up many times. The chain combines TRBV27 with TRBJ2-1, with 8 bases that match TRBD2. The length of the CDR3 is 16 residues. Germline CDR1 is MNHEY and CDR2 is SMNVEV (reference sequence). V trimming: 6 bases; J trimming: 7 bases; junction bases outside the gene matches: 14. The CDR3 DNA reads as TGTGCCAGCAGCCAGCTCGGGGGGGGAATGAAGAATGAGCAGTTCTTC. Its translation is CASSQLGGGMKNEQFF.

In this sample, this clonotype turned up many times. The chain recombines TRBV20-1 with TRBJ2-3, with 7 bases that match TRBD1. CDR1 and CDR2 (germline): DFQATT, SNEGSKA (reference sequence). The CDR3 has 15 amino acids. V lost 0 bases, J lost 3 bases, and 6 bases stayed unmatched. DNA for the CDR3: TGCAGTGCTAGAGACAGGGGGAGATGGACAGATACGCAGTATTTT. Its translation is CSARDRGRWTDTQYF.

Only a few counts were recorded for this clonotype. This sequence joins TRBV4-1 and TRBJ2-7, with a possible D match to TRBD2 (6 bases). Trimming took 1 base from V and 2 from J, leaving 12 bases between them. Germline V gene data show CDR1 as MGHRA and CDR2 as YSYEKL. This CDR3 has 15 residues. This CDR3 is CASSQAGAAAYEQYF. For the CDR3, the DNA is TGCGCCAGCAGCCAAGCGGGAGCGGCCGCCTACGAGCAGTACTTC.

The chain links TRBV19 to TRBJ2-7; possible D gene TRBD2, 6 bases. The ends were cut back, 1 base at V and 2 bases at J, with 12 bases in the middle. The germline CDR1 and CDR2 sequences are LNHDA and SQIVND (reference sequence). There are 15 residues in the CDR3. CDR3: CASSIGRELTYEQYF. CDR3 DNA: TGTGCCAGTAGTATAGGGAGGGAGCTCACCTACGAGCAGTACTTC.

V gene TRBV9 combines with J gene TRBJ1-2; D not resolved. The CDR3 covers 16 residues. Trimming shortened V by 0 bases and J by 0 bases, and 12 bases separated the two germline ends. The V gene's germline CDR1 is SGDLS and CDR2 YYNGEE. CDR3 DNA: TGTGCCAGCAGCGTAGAGTGGCAGCTCCCTAACTATGGCTACACCTTC. Translating it yields CASSVEWQLPNYGYTF.

V and J are TRBV5-5 and TRBJ1-5; the D gene is possibly TRBD1 (6 bases). Trimming took 5 bases from V and 0 from J, leaving 12 bases between them. Germline CDR1 reads SGHKS; CDR2 reads YYEKEE (reference sequence). This CDR3 has 15 residues. CDR3 sequence: CASRYTGSSNQPQHF. The CDR3 DNA sequence: TGTGCCAGCAGATACACAGGGAGTAGCAATCAGCCCCAGCATTTT.

This clonotype was observed at least ten times. This chain joins TRBV11-1 and TRBJ1-1; 7 bases are shared with TRBD1. Looked up from germline, CDR1 is SGHAT and CDR2 is FQDESV (reference sequence). This CDR3 contains 12 residues. The V gene end was trimmed by 6 bases and the J gene end by 6 bases; junction bases not matched to a gene: 4. In DNA, the CDR3 is TGTGCCAGCAGGCTAGGGACAGCTGAAGCTTTCTTT. As protein: CASRLGTAEAFF.

This sequence joins TRBV9 and TRBJ1-6; TRBD1 might be the D (5 bases). V dropped 3 bases and J dropped 7 bases, with 17 bases sitting between them. Germline CDR1 reads SGDLS; CDR2 reads YYNGEE. This CDR3 region has 16 residues. The CDR3 DNA follows: TGTGCCAGCAGCGCGGCCCGAGGACAAGCCAATTCACCCCTCCACTTT. This codes for CASSAARGQANSPLHF.

Ten or more counts support this clonotype. This sequence joins TRBV28 and TRBJ2-1; D gene uncertain. Per germline, CDR1 MDHEN and CDR2 SYDVKM. The V and J ends lost 6 bases and 7 bases respectively, with 10 bases between them. The CDR3 has 12 residues. The CDR3 reads CASSSIYNEQFF. CDR3 bases: TGTGCCAGCAGCTCAATCTATAATGAGCAGTTCTTC.

This clonotype has at least ten counts. Here the CDR3 DNA reads TGTGCCAGCAGCCCCGAAGCGCGGGGACCTACCTACGAGCAGTACTTC. Protein sequence: CASSPEARGPTYEQYF. The chain combines TRBV7-9 with TRBJ2-7; D perhaps matches TRBD2 (6 bases). Germline loops: CDR1 SEHNR, CDR2 FQNEAQ (reference sequence). This CDR3 comprises 16 residues. V dropped 5 bases and J dropped 2 bases, with 19 bases sitting between them.

As for this clonotype: Because it lacks the conserved phenylalanine or tryptophan at the end, this CDR3 is likely a read error. The chain joins TRBV7-9 to TRBJ2-1; 8 bases line up with TRBD2. V lost 5 bases, J lost 6 bases, and 6 bases stayed unmatched. The V gene's germline CDR1 is SEHNR and CDR2 FQNEAQ (reference sequence). The length of the CDR3 is 14 residues. Here the CDR3 DNA reads TGTGCCAGCAGCCAAGTCCTAGCGGGCAATGAGCAGTTCCTC. This translates into CASSQVLAGNEQFL.